The 6 T cell receptor beta chains listed next were all sequenced from one sample in a study of shared clonotypes between healthy human individuals. The protocol was immunoSEQ multiplex PCR, while the TCRdb copy is restricted to in-frame clones and leaves out a portion. The table shows more than 150,000 clones, with about 66% occurring only once. What was sequenced was memory CD4+ T cells sorted from blood. Subset meaning: CD45RA-negative fraction. All receptors come from a man younger than 45 in good health.

This sequence joins TRBV27 and TRBJ2-2; D uncertain. The CDR3 runs 14 residues. Germline CDR1 and CDR2: MNHEY and SMNVEV (reference sequence). V was shortened by 2 bases and J by 7 bases, with 11 bases between the two germline ends. CDR3 protein: CASSLRLLDGELFF. In DNA, the CDR3 is TGTGCCAGCAGTTTACGGCTCCTAGACGGGGAGCTGTTTTTT.

This chain connects TRBV30 to TRBJ2-3, with TRBD2 as a possible D gene (5 bases). The germline V gene has CDR1 GTSNPN and CDR2 SVGIG (reference sequence). Trimming shortened V by 3 bases and J by 3 bases, and 13 bases separated the two germline ends. The length of the CDR3 is 14 residues. The DNA of the CDR3 is TGTGCCTGGAGGGGATTGGGAGTGACAGATACGCAGTATTTT. Its protein product is CAWRGLGVTDTQYF.

The chain links TRBV7-2 to TRBJ2-7, with D unresolved. From germline, CDR1 is SGHTA and CDR2 FQGNSA. Trimming took off 5 bases at V and 3 bases at J, with 5 bases between the two ends. The CDR3 loop spans 11 amino acids. CDR3 protein: CASSDHYEQYF. Here the CDR3 DNA reads TGTGCCAGCAGCGACCACTACGAGCAGTACTTC.

This clone was picked up a small number of times. At the DNA level, this CDR3 is encoded by other sequences in the same sample as well. The chain carries TRBV11-2 and TRBJ2-7, with 7 positions matching TRBD1. The CDR3 is made up of 13 amino acids. Germline CDR1 SGHAT, CDR2 FQNNGV. V shed 4 bases, J shed 4 bases, and the junction held 4 bases outside the gene matches. The CDR3 bases are TGTGCCAGCAGCTCATACAGGGGTTACGAGCAGTACTTC. Translating it yields CASSSYRGYEQYF. The variable domain in full, with the rest retrieved from reference TRBV11-2 and TRBJ2-7, is EAGVAQSPRYKIIEKRQSVAFWCNPISGHATLYWYQQILGQGPKLLIQFQNNGVVDDSQLPKDRFSAERLKGVDSTLKIQPAKLEDSAVYLCASSSYRGYEQYFGPGTRLTVT.

The rearrangement uses TRBV23-1 and TRBJ2-5; D is ambiguous. TRBV23-1 is an ORF; its function is uncertain. This CDR3 has 14 residues. Trimming cost V 6 bases and J 0 bases, with 11 bases left between them. In DNA form, the CDR3 reads TGCGCCAGCAGCGCTAGAAGACACCAAGAGACCCAGTACTTC. The encoded protein is CASSARRHQETQYF.

A remark on this clone: The junction departs from germline at one end; a sequencing error may be responsible. The rearrangement uses TRBV2 and TRBJ2-7, with D possibly TRBD1 on 7 matching bases. This CDR3 has 17 amino acids. From germline, CDR1 is SNHLY and CDR2 FYNNEI. DNA of the CDR3: TGTGCCAGCAGTGTAAAACGGAGGGGGCCAGGCGGCTCCGCGGTTGGATTC. It encodes CASSVKRRGPGGSAVGF.